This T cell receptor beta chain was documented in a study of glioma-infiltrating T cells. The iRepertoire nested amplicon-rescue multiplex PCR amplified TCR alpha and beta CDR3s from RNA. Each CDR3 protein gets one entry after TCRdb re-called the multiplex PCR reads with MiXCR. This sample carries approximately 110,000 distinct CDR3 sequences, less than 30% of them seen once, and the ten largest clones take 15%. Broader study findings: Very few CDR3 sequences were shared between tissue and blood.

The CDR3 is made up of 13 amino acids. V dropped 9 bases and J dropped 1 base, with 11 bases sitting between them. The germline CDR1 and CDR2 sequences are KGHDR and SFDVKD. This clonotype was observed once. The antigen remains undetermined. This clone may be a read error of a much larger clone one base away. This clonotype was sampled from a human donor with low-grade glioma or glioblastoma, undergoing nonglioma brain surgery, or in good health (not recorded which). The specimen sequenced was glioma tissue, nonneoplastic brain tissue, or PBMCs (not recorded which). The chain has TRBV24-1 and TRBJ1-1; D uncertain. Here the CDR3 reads CATRLIENTEAFF. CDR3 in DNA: TGTGCCACCCGACTCATCGAGAACACTGAAGCTTTCTTT.